This T cell receptor (beta chain) was identified during a study of beta chain features in type 1 diabetes. Across the study: Age, gender, cell numbers and subset yield matched between patients and controls.

The germline V gene has CDR1 MDHEN and CDR2 SYDVKM. Trimming pared 4 bases from V and 8 bases from J, leaving 14 bases between. The CDR3 runs to 13 residues. Study results and caveats: The study found moderately but significantly shorter TCRB CDR3s in all four CD4+ subsets of Type 1 diabetes patients.

The sequenced template was cDNA made from the entire isolated RNA. Profiled with immunoSEQ multiplex PCR; TCRdb holds only in-frame clones, not every one. The data contain approximately 250,000 clones, 16% of them singletons. Concerning this clone: What it binds is unknown.

Input material: naive CD4+ T cells from blood. The origin of this receptor is a man aged 25 to 45 with type 1 diabetes. The V and J genes are TRBV28 and TRBJ1-1, with a possible D match to TRBD1 (6 bases). For the CDR3, the DNA is TGTGCCAGCAGTTCGGCACAGGGTGGAGAAGCTTTCTTT. Amino acid sequence: CASSSAQGGEAFF.